These T cell receptor beta chains were read from a single sample in a study of blood T cells in healthy people across ages. TCRdb re-called the 5' RACE reads with MiXCR, one entry per CDR3 protein. Among over 1.5 million distinct CDR3 sequences listed, just under 50% were seen once. Sample: blood. These receptors all stem from a woman aged 40 to 49 in good health. Both conserved end residues are part of each CDR3. The order of the fields is J gene, V gene, CDR3 protein.

>TRBJ1-1|TRBV10-3
CAISEYGQTGAEAFF
>TRBJ2-5|TRBV20-1
CSAPLAGGLVETQYF
>TRBJ1-4|TRBV14
CASSQESPEWEKLFF
>TRBJ2-5|TRBV6-1
CASIKRGTGGSGETQYF
>.|TRBV9
CASSVDLVETQYF
>TRBJ2-1|TRBV28
CASRSPLAGGWNEQFF
>TRBJ2-1|TRBV5-1
CASSLETGQVGDEQFF
>TRBJ2-5|TRBV7-9
CASSLAGQAPGTQYF
>TRBJ1-6|TRBV2
CASSVGTPLHF
>TRBJ1-6|TRBV5-1
CASSLGAGSKDSPLHF
>TRBJ2-3|TRBV25-1
CASSEPSGVVTQYF
>TRBJ2-3|TRBV6-2/TRBV6-3
CAGRGAGGPGTQYF
>TRBJ2-3|TRBV5-1
CAGSHGSRKNTDTQYF
>TRBJ2-5|TRBV12-3/TRBV12-4
CASSSPGSRAGRGETQYF
>TRBJ2-7|TRBV7-2
CASSLTFPGLVSYEQYF
>TRBJ2-6|TRBV4-3
CAGSQDIASGANVLTF
>TRBJ2-5|TRBV2
CASSGPMYQETQYF
>TRBJ2-6|TRBV6-2/TRBV6-3
CASSYFRGTGYSGANVLTF